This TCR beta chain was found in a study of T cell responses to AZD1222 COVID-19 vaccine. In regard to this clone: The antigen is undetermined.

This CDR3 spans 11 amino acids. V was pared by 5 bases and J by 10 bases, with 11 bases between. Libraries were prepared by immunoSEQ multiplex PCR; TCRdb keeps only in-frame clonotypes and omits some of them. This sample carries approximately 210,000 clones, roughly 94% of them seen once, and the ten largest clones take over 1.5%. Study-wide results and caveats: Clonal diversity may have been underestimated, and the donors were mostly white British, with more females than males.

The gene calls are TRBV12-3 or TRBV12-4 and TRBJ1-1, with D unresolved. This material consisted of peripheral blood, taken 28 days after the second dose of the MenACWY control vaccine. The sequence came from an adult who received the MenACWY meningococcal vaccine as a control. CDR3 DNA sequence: TGTGCCAGCAGTCAAGCGGGGTCAGCTTTCTTT. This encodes CASSQAGSAFF.